A selection of T cell receptor beta chains follows, all from one sample in a study of cytomegalovirus exposure and HLA in healthy donors. Clones were read by immunoSEQ multiplex PCR, and TCRdb kept only the in-frame ones, dropping some. The table records a few hundred thousand clones, 90% of them present only once. Sequencing was performed on PBMCs. These receptor sequences come from a woman in her thirties in good health and CMV-seronegative. Each CDR3 is given with its conserved first and last residue. A D gene is named only where the DNA matches it firmly. Clone sizes are given selectively: once, few, many, or a class where the clone is expanded.

clone_size	v_call	d_call	j_call	cdr3_aa	cdr3_nt
NA	TRBV28	NA	TRBJ2-7	CASSFGGKGGLGYEQYF	TGTGCCAGCAGTTTTGGAGGGAAGGGGGGATTGGGCTACGAGCAGTACTTC
NA	TRBV18	NA	TRBJ2-2	CASSPRHTGELFF	TGTGCCAGCTCACCACGACACACCGGGGAGCTGTTTTTT
NA	TRBV27	NA	TRBJ1-3	CASSPYRGNTIYF	TGTGCCAGCAGTCCGTATCGGGGAAACACCATATATTTT
NA	TRBV7-9	NA	TRBJ1-5	CASSLVGIGAQHF	TGTGCCAGCAGCCTAGTGGGTATCGGAGCCCAGCATTTT
NA	TRBV4-3	NA	TRBJ2-4	CASSQEGLSSAKNIQYF	TGCGCCAGCAGCCAAGAGGGTCTCTCCTCAGCCAAAAACATTCAGTACTTC
NA	TRBV4-1	TRBD1	TRBJ1-1	CASSRQPKTTGQDTEAFF	TGCGCCAGCAGCCGTCAACCAAAAACGACAGGGCAGGACACTGAAGCTTTCTTT
NA	TRBV30	NA	TRBJ1-5	CAWSVGGNQPQHF	TGTGCCTGGAGTGTCGGCGGCAATCAGCCCCAGCATTTT
NA	TRBV6-5	TRBD2	TRBJ2-7	CASRSGLAGPYEQYF	TGTGCCAGCAGGTCGGGACTAGCGGGACCCTACGAGCAGTACTTC
few	TRBV25-1	NA	TRBJ2-6	CASSESPVPGANVLTF	TGTGCCAGCAGTGAATCACCAGTGCCCGGGGCCAACGTCCTGACTTTC
NA	TRBV7-9	TRBD2	TRBJ2-2	CAKDGGRDGELFF	TGTGCCAAAGACGGCGGGAGGGACGGGGAGCTGTTTTTT
NA	TRBV15	NA	TRBJ1-5	CATSRELSSNQPQHF	TGTGCCACCAGCAGGGAGTTATCAAGCAATCAGCCCCAGCATTTT
NA	TRBV5-1	TRBD1	TRBJ1-1	CASSPNIHRTGGETEAFF	TGCGCCAGCAGCCCGAACATACACAGGACAGGGGGCGAAACTGAAGCTTTCTTT
NA	TRBV7-2	TRBD2	TRBJ2-1	CASRWTSGSYNEQFF	TGTGCCAGCAGGTGGACTAGCGGGAGCTACAATGAGCAGTTCTTC
NA	TRBV28	TRBD2	TRBJ2-5	CASIGLASQETQYF	TGTGCCAGCATCGGACTAGCGAGTCAAGAGACCCAGTACTTC
NA	TRBV5-6	NA	TRBJ2-2	CASSLASQYAGELFF	TGTGCCAGCAGCTTGGCCAGCCAGTACGCCGGGGAGCTGTTTTTT
NA	TRBV11-2	NA	TRBJ1-1	CASSRAGLGNTEAFF	TGTGCCAGCAGCAGAGCGGGACTCGGAAACACTGAAGCTTTCTTT
NA	TRBV25-1	NA	TRBJ1-2	CASSEPGPRAGYGYTF	TGTGCCAGCAGTGAGCCCGGACCCAGGGCAGGCTATGGCTACACCTTC
NA	TRBV25-1	NA	TRBJ1-1	CASSSSLGNTEAFF	TGTGCCAGCAGTTCCTCGTTGGGAAACACTGAAGCTTTCTTT
NA	TRBV11-3	NA	TRBJ2-1	CASSFASRGREFF	TGTGCCAGCAGCTTCGCAAGCAGGGGACGGGAGTTCTTC
once	TRBV4-2	NA	TRBJ1-5	CASSQDASKGTQPQHF	TGTGCCAGCAGCCAAGACGCCAGTAAGGGGACTCAGCCCCAGCATTTT
NA	TRBV28	NA	TRBJ1-5	CASSPDLAARVNQPQHF	TGTGCCAGCAGTCCTGACTTGGCAGCACGGGTAAATCAGCCCCAGCATTTT
NA	TRBV4-3	TRBD2	TRBJ2-7	CASSHGTSGPYEQYF	TGCGCCAGCAGCCACGGGACTAGCGGACCCTACGAGCAGTACTTC
NA	TRBV30	NA	TRBJ1-4	CAWSLRQTATNEKLFF	TGTGCCTGGAGTTTAAGACAAACCGCAACTAATGAAAAACTGTTTTTT
NA	TRBV30	NA	TRBJ2-3	CAWSVDNTDTQYF	TGTGCCTGGAGTGTGGATAACACAGATACGCAGTATTTT
NA	TRBV11-1	NA	TRBJ2-7	CASSFGSSYEQYF	TGTGCCAGCAGCTTTGGCAGCTCCTACGAGCAGTACTTC
NA	TRBV5-1	NA	TRBJ2-7	CASSLVSWGAYEQYF	TGCGCCAGCAGCTTGGTCTCCTGGGGTGCCTACGAGCAGTACTTC
NA	TRBV19	TRBD2	TRBJ2-1	CASSIPGSSGINEQFF	TGTGCCAGTAGTATTCCTGGGTCTAGCGGGATCAATGAGCAGTTCTTC
once	TRBV15	NA	TRBJ1-2	CATGREAWGYGYTF	TGTGCCACCGGGCGAGAGGCTTGGGGCTATGGCTACACCTTC
once	TRBV4-1	TRBD2	TRBJ2-3	CASSQSGVSTDTQYF	TGCGCCAGCAGCCAGAGCGGGGTTAGCACAGATACGCAGTATTTT
NA	TRBV28	NA	TRBJ1-3	CASLGGSGNTIYF	TGTGCCAGCTTGGGCGGCTCTGGAAACACCATATATTTT
once	TRBV19	NA	TRBJ2-1	CASKGSRGGFEQFF	TGTGCCAGTAAAGGGAGCCGGGGTGGATTTGAGCAGTTCTTC
few	TRBV4-3	NA	TRBJ2-1	CASSQVAGNPGNEQFF	TGCGCCAGCAGCCAAGTGGCGGGGAATCCTGGGAATGAGCAGTTCTTC
NA	TRBV4-1	NA	TRBJ1-1	CASSHDRLNTEAFF	TGCGCCAGCAGCCATGACAGGCTGAACACTGAAGCTTTCTTT